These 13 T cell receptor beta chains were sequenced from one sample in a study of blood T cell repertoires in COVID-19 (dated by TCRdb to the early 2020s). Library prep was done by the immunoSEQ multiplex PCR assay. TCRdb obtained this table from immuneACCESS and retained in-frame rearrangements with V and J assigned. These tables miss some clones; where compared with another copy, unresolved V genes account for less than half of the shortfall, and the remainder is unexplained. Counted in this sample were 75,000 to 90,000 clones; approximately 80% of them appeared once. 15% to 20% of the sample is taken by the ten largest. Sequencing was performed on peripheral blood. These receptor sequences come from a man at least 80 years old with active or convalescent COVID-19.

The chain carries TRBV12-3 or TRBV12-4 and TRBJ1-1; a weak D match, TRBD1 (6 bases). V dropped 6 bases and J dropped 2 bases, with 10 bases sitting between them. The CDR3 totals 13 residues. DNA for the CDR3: TGTGCCAGCAGGTACAGGGAAAACACTGAAGCTTTCTTT. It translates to CASRYRENTEAFF.

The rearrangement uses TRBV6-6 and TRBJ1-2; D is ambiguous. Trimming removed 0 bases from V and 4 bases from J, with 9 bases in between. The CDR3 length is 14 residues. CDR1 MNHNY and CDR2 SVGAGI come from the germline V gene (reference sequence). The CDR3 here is CASSYSEISYGYTF. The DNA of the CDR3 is TGTGCCAGCAGTTACTCAGAGATTTCCTATGGCTACACCTTC.

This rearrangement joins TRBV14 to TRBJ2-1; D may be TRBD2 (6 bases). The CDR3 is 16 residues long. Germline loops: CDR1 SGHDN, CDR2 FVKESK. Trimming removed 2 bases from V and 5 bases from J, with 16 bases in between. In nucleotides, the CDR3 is TGTGCCAGCAGCCAATATCGGCTAGCGACAAACAATGAGCAGTTCTTC. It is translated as CASSQYRLATNNEQFF.

The CDR3 here is CASSPGQGPRSNTEAFF. The DNA for the CDR3 is TGTGCCAGTAGTCCAGGACAGGGGCCCCGTTCCAACACTGAAGCTTTCTTT. J is TRBJ1-1 and V is TRBV19, with 9 bases lining up with TRBD1. CDR1 and CDR2 (germline): LNHDA, SQIVND (reference sequence). The CDR3 loop spans 17 amino acids. Losses at the gene ends were 5 bases for V and 2 bases for J; bases not matched to a gene: 12.

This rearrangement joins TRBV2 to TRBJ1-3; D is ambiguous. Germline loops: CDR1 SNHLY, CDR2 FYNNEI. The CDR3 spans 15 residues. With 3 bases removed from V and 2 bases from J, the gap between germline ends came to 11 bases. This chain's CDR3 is CASSERVGTGNTIYF. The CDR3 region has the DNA TGTGCCAGCAGTGAGAGGGTGGGAACTGGAAACACCATATATTTT.

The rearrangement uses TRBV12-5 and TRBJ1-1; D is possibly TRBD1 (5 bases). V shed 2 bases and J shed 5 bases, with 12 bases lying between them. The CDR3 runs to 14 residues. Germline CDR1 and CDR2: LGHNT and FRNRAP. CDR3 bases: TGTGCTAGTGGTTTGTCAACAGGAATTACTGAAGCTTTCTTT. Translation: CASGLSTGITEAFF.

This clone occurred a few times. Here the CDR3 reads CASSRFGSGNQPQHF. The DNA for the CDR3 is TGTGCCAGTAGTAGGTTCGGGTCCGGCAATCAGCCCCAGCATTTT. The chain carries TRBV19 and TRBJ1-5; D is unclear. The CDR3 loop spans 15 amino acids. V lost 4 bases to trimming and J lost 2 bases, with 12 bases between them. The V gene's germline CDR1 is LNHDA and CDR2 SQIVND (reference sequence).

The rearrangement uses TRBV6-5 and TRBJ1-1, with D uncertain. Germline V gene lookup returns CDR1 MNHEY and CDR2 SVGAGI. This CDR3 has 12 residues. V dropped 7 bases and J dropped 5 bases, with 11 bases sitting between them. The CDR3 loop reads CASTWRGTEAFF. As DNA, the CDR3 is TGTGCCAGCACTTGGCGGGGTACTGAAGCTTTCTTT.

The CDR3 reads CASTLMTGLVRNEQFF. The DNA of the CDR3 is TGTGCCAGCACCCTGATGACAGGTCTCGTCAGGAATGAGCAGTTCTTC. The chain links TRBV2 to TRBJ2-1; D perhaps matches TRBD1 (6 bases). The CDR3 is 16 amino acids. Per the germline V gene, CDR1 is SNHLY and CDR2 is FYNNEI. With 7 bases removed from V and 7 bases from J, the gap between germline ends came to 23 bases.

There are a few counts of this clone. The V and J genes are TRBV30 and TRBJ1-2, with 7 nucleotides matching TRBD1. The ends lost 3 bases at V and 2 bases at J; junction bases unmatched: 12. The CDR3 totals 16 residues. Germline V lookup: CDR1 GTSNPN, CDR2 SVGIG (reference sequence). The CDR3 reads CAWRPRGKGLNYGYTF. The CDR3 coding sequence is TGTGCCTGGAGACCCAGGGGGAAAGGGTTAAACTATGGCTACACCTTC.

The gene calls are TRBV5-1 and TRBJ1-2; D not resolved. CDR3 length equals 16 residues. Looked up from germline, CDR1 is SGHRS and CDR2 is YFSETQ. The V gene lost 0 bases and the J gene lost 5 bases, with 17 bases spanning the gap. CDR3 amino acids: CASSLAAVTARYGYTF. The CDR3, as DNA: TGCGCCAGCAGCTTGGCGGCCGTAACGGCGAGGTATGGCTACACCTTC.

CDR3 amino acids: CASSPPSERETQYF. The CDR3 DNA sequence: TGTGCCAGCTCACCACCGTCAGAGCGAGAGACCCAGTACTTC. V is TRBV18 and J is TRBJ2-5; D unclear. CDR1 and CDR2 (germline): KGHSH, LQKENI. The CDR3 is made up of 14 amino acids. V was trimmed by 0 bases and J by 4 bases, leaving 9 bases between them.

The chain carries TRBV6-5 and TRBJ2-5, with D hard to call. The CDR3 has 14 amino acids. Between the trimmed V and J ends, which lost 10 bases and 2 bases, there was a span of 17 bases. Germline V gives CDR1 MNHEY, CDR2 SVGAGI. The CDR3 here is CATSKARQQETQYF. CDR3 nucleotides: TGTGCCACATCCAAAGCCAGGCAACAAGAGACCCAGTACTTC.